Sequencing of this T cell receptor (beta chain) was carried out in a study of chemoradiotherapy in HPV16-positive cancers. Study-wide results and caveats: Candidate HPV-specific clones and E7-related TCR motifs grew in tumor during treatment.

With regard to this clone: Its antigen remains unidentified.

V lost 0 bases and J 5 bases, leaving 10 bases between the germline ends. The CDR3 length is 15 residues. In germline, CDR1 is KGHSH, CDR2 LQKENI. Only in-frame clones appear in the TCRdb table, and some are missing; sequencing was by immunoSEQ multiplex PCR. The data contain 35,000 to 45,000 clones, more than 75% of them singletons. The chain has TRBV18 and TRBJ1-4; maybe TRBD1 (5 bases). This TCR derives from a human donor with HPV-associated anogenital cancer. Source: blood, taken from a patient who underwent chemoradiotherapy. The CDR3 loop is CASSPPGRDNEKLFF. The CDR3 DNA is TGTGCCAGCTCACCACCAGGAAGGGACAATGAAAAACTGTTTTTT.